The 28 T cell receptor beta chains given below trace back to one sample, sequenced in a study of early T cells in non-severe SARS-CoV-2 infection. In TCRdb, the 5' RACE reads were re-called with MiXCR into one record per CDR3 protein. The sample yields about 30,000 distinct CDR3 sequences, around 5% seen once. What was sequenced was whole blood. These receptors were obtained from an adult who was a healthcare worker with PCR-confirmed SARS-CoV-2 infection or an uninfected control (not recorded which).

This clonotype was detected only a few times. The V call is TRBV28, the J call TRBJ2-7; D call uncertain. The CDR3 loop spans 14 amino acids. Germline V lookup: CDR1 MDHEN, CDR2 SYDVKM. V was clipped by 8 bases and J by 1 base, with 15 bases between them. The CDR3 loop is CASGTWGMSYEQYF. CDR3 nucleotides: TGTGCCAGCGGTACGTGGGGTATGTCCTACGAGCAGTACTTC.

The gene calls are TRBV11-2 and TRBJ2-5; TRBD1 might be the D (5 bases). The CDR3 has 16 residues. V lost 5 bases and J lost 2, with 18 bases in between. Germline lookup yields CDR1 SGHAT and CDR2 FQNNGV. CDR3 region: CASSKTVLTPQETQYF. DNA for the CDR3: TGTGCCAGCAGCAAGACAGTCCTAACCCCTCAAGAGACCCAGTACTTC.

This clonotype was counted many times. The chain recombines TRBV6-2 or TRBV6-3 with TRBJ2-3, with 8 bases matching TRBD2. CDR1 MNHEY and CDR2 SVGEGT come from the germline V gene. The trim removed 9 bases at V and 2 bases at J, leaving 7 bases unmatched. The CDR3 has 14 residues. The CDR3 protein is CASSQRESTDTQYF. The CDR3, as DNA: TGTGCCAGTTCCCAGCGGGAGTCCACAGATACGCAGTATTTT.

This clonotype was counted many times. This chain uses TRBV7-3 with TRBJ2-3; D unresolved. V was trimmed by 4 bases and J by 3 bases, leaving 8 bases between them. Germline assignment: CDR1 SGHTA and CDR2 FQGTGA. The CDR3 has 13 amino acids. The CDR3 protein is CASSSPQTDTQYF. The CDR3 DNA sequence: TGTGCCAGCAGCTCTCCGCAGACAGATACGCAGTATTTT.

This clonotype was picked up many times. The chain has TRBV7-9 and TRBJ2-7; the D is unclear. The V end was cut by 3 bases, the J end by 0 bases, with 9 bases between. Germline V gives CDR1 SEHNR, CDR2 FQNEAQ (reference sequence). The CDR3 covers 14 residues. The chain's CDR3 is CASSLGSSSYEQYF. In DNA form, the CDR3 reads TGTGCCAGCAGCTTGGGTTCCAGCTCCTACGAGCAGTACTTC.

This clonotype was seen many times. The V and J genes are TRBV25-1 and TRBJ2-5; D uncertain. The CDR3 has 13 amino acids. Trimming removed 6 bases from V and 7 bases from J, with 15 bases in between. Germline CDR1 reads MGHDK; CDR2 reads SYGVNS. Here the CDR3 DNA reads TGTGCCAGCAGGACCGGGCAATCGGGGACCCAGTACTTC. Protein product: CASRTGQSGTQYF.

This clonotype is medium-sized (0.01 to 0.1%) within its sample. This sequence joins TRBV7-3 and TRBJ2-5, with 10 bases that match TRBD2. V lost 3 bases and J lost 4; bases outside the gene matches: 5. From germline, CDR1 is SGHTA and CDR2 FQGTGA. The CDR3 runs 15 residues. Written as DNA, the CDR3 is TGTGCCAGCAGCTTGCTAGCGGGAGATACAGAGACCCAGTACTTC. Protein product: CASSLLAGDTETQYF.

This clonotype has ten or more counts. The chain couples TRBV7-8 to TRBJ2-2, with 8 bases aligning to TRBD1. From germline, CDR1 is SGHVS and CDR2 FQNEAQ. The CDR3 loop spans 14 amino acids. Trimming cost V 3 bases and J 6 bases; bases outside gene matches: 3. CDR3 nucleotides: TGTGCCAGCAGCTTTACAGGGGGACCCGGGGAGCTGTTTTTT. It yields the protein CASSFTGGPGELFF.

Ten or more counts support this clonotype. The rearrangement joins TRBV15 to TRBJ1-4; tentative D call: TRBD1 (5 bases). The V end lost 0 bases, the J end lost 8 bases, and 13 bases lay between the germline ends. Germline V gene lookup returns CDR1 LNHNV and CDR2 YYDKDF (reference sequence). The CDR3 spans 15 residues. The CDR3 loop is CATSREGQGFEKLFF. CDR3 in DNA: TGTGCCACCAGCAGAGAGGGGCAGGGCTTCGAAAAACTGTTTTTT.

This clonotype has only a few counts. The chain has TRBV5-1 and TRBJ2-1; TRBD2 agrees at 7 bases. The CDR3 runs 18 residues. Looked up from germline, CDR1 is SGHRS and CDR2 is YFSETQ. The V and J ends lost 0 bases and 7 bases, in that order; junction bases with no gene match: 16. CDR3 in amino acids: CASSLGINPLLAVNEQFF. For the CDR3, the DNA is TGCGCCAGCAGCTTGGGGATCAATCCCCTTCTAGCGGTGAATGAGCAGTTCTTC.

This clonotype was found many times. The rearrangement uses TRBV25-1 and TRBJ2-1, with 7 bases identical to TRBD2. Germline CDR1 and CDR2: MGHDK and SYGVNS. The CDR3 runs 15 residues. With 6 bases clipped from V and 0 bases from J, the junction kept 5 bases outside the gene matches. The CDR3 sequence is CASSPAGSSYNEQFF. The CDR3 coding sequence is TGTGCCAGCAGCCCAGCGGGAAGCTCCTACAATGAGCAGTTCTTC.

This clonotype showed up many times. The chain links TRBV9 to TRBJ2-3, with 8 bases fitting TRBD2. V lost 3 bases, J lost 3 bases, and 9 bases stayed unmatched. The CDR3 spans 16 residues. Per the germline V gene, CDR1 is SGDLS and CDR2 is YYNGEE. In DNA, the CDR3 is TGTGCCAGCAGCGCTACCGGGACTAGGAATACAGATACGCAGTATTTT. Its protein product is CASSATGTRNTDTQYF.

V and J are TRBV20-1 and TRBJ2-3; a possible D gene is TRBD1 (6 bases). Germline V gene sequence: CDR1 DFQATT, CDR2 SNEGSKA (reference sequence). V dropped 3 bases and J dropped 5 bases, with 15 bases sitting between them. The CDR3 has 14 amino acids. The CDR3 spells CSASPPRGGDTQYF. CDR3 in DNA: TGCAGTGCTAGTCCTCCTAGAGGGGGAGATACGCAGTATTTT.

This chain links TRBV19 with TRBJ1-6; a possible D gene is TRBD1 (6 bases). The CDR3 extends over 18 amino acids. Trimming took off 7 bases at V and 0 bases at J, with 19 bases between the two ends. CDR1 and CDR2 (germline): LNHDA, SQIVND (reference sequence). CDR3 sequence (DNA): TGTGCCAGTATGCGAGCTGACAGGCAGAGCTCCTATAATTCACCCCTCCACTTT. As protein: CASMRADRQSSYNSPLHF.

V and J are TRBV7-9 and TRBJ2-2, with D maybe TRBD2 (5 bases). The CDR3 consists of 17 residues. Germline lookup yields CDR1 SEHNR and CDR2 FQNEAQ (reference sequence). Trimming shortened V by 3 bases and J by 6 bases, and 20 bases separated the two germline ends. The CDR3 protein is CASSFYVRTERSGELFF. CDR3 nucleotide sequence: TGTGCCAGCAGCTTCTACGTCCGGACGGAGCGGTCCGGGGAGCTGTTTTTT. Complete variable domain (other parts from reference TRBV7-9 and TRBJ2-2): DTGVSQNPRHKITKRGQNVTFRCDPISEHNRLYWYRQTLGQGPEFLTYFQNEAQLEKSRLLSDRFSAERPKGSFSTLEIQRTEQGDSAMYLCASSFYVRTERSGELFFGEGSRLTVL.

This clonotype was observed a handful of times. The CDR3 nucleotides read TGTGCCAGCGACAAGAAAGAGGGGGGCAATGAGCAGTTCTTC. This sequence encodes CASDKKEGGNEQFF. The V and J genes are TRBV6-2 or TRBV6-3 and TRBJ2-1; D possibly matches TRBD1 or TRBD2 (6 bases each). CDR1 and CDR2 from the germline V gene are MNHEY and SVGEGT. The CDR3 contains 14 residues. Trimming removed 8 bases from V and 6 bases from J, with 17 bases in between.

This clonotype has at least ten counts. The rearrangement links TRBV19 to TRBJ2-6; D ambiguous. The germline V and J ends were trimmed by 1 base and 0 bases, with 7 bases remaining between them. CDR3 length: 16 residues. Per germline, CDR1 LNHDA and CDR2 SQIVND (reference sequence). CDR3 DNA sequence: TGTGCCAGTAGTATAGCTGGGCTCTCTGGGGCCAACGTCCTGACTTTC. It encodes CASSIAGLSGANVLTF.

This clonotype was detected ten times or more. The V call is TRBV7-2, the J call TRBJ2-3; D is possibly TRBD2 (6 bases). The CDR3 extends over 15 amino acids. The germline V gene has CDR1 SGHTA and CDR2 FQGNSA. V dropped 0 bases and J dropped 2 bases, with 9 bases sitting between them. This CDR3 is CASSLASGATDTQYF. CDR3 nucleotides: TGTGCCAGCAGCTTAGCTAGCGGAGCCACAGATACGCAGTATTTT.

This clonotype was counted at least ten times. This chain's CDR3 is CASSWGSYEQYF. DNA for the CDR3: TGTGCCAGCAGCTGGGGGTCCTACGAGCAGTACTTC. The chain has TRBV7-9 and TRBJ2-7; D is possibly TRBD1 or TRBD2 (5 bases each). The germline gives CDR1 SEHNR, CDR2 FQNEAQ (reference sequence). The CDR3 consists of 12 residues. The ends were cut back, 4 bases at V and 1 base at J, with 5 bases in the middle.

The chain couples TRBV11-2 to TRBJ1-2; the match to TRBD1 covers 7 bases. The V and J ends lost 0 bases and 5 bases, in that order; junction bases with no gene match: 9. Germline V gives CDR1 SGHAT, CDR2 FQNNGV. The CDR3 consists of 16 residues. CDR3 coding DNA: TGTGCCAGCAGCTTAGATCTCTCCGGGACAGCTTATGGCTACACCTTC. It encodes CASSLDLSGTAYGYTF.

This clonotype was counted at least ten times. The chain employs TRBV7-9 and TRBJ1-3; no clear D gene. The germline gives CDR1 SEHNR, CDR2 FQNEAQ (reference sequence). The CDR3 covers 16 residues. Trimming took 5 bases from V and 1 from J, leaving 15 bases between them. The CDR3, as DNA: TGTGCCAGCAGCCCCCTTGGACGGTCTTCTGGAAACACCATATATTTT. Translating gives CASSPLGRSSGNTIYF.

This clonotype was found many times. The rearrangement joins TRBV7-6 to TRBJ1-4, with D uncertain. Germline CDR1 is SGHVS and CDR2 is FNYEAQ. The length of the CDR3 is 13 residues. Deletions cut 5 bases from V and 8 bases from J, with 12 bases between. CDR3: CASSVGRIEKLFF. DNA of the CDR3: TGTGCCAGCAGCGTTGGGAGGATCGAAAAACTGTTTTTT.

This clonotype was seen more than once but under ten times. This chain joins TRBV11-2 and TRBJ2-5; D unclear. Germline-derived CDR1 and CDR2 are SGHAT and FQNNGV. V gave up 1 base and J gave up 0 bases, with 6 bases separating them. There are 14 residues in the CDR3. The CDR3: CASSLVGHQETQYF. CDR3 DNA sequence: TGTGCCAGCAGCTTAGTAGGCCACCAAGAGACCCAGTACTTC.

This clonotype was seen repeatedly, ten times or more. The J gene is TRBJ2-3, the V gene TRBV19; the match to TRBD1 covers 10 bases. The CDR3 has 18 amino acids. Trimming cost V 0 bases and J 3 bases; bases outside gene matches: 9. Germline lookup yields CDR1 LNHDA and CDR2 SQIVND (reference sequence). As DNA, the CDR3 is TGTGCCAGTAGTATAGATCGTGGACAGGGGGTTGAGACAGATACGCAGTATTTT. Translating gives CASSIDRGQGVETDTQYF.

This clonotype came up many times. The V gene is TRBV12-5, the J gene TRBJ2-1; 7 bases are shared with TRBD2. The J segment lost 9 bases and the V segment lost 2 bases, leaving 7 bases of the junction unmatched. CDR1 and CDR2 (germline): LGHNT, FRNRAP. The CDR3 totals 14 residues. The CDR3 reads CASGLLSQRGEQFF. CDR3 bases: TGTGCTAGTGGTTTGCTTTCCCAGCGGGGTGAGCAGTTCTTC.

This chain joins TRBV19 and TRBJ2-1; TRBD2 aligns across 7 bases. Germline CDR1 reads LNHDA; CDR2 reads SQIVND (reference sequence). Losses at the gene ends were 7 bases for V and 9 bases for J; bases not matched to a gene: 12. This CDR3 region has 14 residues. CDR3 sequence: CASNEAGDLTEQFF. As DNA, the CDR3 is TGTGCCAGTAATGAGGCGGGAGATTTGACTGAGCAGTTCTTC.

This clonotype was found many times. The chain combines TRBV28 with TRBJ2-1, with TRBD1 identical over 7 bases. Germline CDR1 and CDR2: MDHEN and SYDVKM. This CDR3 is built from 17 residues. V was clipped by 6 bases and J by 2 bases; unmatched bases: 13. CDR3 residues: CASSLGTTGATYNEQFF. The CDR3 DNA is TGTGCCAGCAGCTTGGGTACTACAGGGGCTACCTACAATGAGCAGTTCTTC.

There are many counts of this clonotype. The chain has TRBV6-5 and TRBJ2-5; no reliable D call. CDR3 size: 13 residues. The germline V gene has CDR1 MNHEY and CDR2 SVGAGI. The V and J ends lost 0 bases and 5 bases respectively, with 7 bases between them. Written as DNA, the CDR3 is TGTGCCAGCAGTTACTCGAGACTGGAGACCCAGTACTTC. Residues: CASSYSRLETQYF.